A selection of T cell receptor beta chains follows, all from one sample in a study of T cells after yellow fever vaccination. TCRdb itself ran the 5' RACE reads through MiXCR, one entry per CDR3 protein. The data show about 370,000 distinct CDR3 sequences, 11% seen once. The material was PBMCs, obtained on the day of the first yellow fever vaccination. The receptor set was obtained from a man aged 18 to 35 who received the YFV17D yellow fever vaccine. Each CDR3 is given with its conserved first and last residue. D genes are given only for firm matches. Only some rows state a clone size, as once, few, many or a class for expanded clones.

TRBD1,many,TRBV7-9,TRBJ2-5,TGTGCCAGCAGCTTTCCGGGACAGGGGCGACAAGAGACCCAGTACTTC,CASSFPGQGRQETQYF
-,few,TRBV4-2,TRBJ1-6,TGTGCCAGCAGCCAAGGGGAGGGGAATTCACCCCTCCACTTT,CASSQGEGNSPLHF
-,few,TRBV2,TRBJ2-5,TGTGCCAGCAATACGCTGGGATTTAGGCGGGGAGAGACCCAGTACTTC,CASNTLGFRRGETQYF
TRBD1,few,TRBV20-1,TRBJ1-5,TGCAGTGCCACCGGGACAGAGAATAGCAATCAGCCCCAGCATTTT,CSATGTENSNQPQHF
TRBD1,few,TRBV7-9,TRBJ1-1,TGTGCCAGCAGCTTAGAAGGGGGCGGTGGAACTGAAGCTTTCTTT,CASSLEGGGGTEAFF
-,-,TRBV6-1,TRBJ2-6,TGTGCCAGCATGGATTCCGGGGCCAACGTCCTGACTTTC,CASMDSGANVLTF
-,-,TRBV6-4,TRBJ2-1,TGTGCCAGCAGTGACAGGAGCGACCTTTACAATGAGCAGTTCTTC,CASSDRSDLYNEQFF
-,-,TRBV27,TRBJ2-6,TGTGCCAGCAGTGGCGGGGGCTTCTCTGGGGCCAACGTCCTGACTTTC,CASSGGGFSGANVLTF
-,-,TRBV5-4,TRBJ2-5,TGTGCCAGCAGCGCTGAGGAAGAGACCCAGTACTTC,CASSAEEETQYF
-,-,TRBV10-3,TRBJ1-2,TGTGCCATCAGCGACAGCTATGGCTACACCTTC,CAISDSYGYTF
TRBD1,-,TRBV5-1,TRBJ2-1,TGCGCCAGCAGCTTGGAGCAGGGGGCTTTTTACAATGAGCAGTTCTTC,CASSLEQGAFYNEQFF
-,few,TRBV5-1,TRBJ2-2,TGCGCCAGCAAGGGACAAGTCACCGGGGAGCTGTTTTTT,CASKGQVTGELFF
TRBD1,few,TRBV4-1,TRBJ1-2,TGCGCCAGCAGCCACGGACAGGGAGTTTCCACCTTC,CASSHGQGVSTF
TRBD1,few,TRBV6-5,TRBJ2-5,TGTGCCAGCAGTTTATCCGGGACAGTGAACCAAGAGACCCAGTACTTC,CASSLSGTVNQETQYF
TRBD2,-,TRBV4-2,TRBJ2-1,TGTGCCAGCAGCCAGGGGTTAGCGGGGGGCTGGGAGAATGAGCAGTTCTTC,CASSQGLAGGWENEQFF
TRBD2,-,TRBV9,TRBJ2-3,TGTGCCAGCAGCGCATATAGCGGGGGGGCTGGCACAGATACGCAGTATTTT,CASSAYSGGAGTDTQYF
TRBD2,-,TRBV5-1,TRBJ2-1,TGCGCCAGCAGCTTGGCCTGGGGGGGTAACAATGAGCAGTTCTTC,CASSLAWGGNNEQFF
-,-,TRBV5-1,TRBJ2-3,TGCGCCAGCAGCCCCGGTGGCTCACGCACAGATACGCAGTATTTT,CASSPGGSRTDTQYF
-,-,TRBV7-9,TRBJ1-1,TGTGCCAGCAGTCGAACACAGGAGGCTTTCTTT,CASSRTQEAFF
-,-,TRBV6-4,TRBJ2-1,TGTGCCAGCAGTGCCGGGGCCAGCTCCTACAATGAGCAGTTCTTC,CASSAGASSYNEQFF
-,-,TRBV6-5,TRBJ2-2,TGTGCCAGCAGTTACCTGCACCCCGCGAACACCGGGGAGCTGTTTTTT,CASSYLHPANTGELFF
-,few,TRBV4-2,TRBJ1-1,TGTGCCAGCAGCCAAGATCCGGGGCCCGGGACCACTGAAGCTTTCTTT,CASSQDPGPGTTEAFF
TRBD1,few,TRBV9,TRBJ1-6,TGTGCCAGCAGCGGATCCGGGACAGGGGTATATAATTCACCCCTCCACTTT,CASSGSGTGVYNSPLHF
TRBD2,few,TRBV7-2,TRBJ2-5,TGTGCCAGCAGCTCCGGACTAGCGGGGGCCGGGGAGACCCAGTACTTC,CASSSGLAGAGETQYF
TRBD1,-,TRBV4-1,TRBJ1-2,TGCGCCAGCAGCCAGCGCGACAGGGAGGGCACTAGGACCTTC,CASSQRDREGTRTF
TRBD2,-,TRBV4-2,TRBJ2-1,TGTGCCAGCAGCCAAGATTGGGGGGGAGAGCAGTTCTTC,CASSQDWGGEQFF
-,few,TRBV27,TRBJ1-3,TGTGCCAGCAGTTACCGCTCTGGAAACACCATATATTTT,CASSYRSGNTIYF
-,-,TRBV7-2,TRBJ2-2,TGTGCCAGCAGCTTATTCAGGGAGGCCGGGGAGCTGTTTTTT,CASSLFREAGELFF
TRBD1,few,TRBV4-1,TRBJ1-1,TGCGCCAGCAGCCAAGATGACAGGGGGACTGAAGCTTTCTTT,CASSQDDRGTEAFF
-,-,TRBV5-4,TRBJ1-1,TGTGCCAGCAGCAGCAAGGTATTATTCGCTGAAGCTTTCTTT,CASSSKVLFAEAFF
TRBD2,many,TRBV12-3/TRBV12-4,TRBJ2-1,TGTGCCAGCATGAGCGGGGGGCGGAGGGACAATGAGCAGTTCTTC,CASMSGGRRDNEQFF
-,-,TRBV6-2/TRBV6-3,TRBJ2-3,TGTGCCAGCAGTTACCCAAGGGCTAGCGAAGATACGCAGTATTTT,CASSYPRASEDTQYF
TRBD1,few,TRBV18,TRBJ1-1,TGTGCCAGCTCACCAGACAGGGGGCGGAGAACTGAAGCTTTCTTT,CASSPDRGRRTEAFF
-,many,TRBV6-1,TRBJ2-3,TGTGCCAGCAGTGCAGGGGCACTGGGAGATACGCAGTATTTT,CASSAGALGDTQYF
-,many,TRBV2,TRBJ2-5,TGTGCCAGCAGTGAGGGCCCCCCGGACGGGACCCAGTACTTC,CASSEGPPDGTQYF
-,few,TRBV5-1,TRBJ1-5,TGCGCCAGCAGCGGAGGGCTGGGCCAGCCCCAGCATTTT,CASSGGLGQPQHF
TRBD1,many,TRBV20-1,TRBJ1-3,TGCAGTGCTAGATGGGACAGGGGCCCTGGAAACACCATATATTTT,CSARWDRGPGNTIYF
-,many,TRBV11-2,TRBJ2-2,TGTGCCAGCAGCCAAGTTGGCACCGGGGAGCTGTTTTTT,CASSQVGTGELFF
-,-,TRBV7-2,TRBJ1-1,TGTGCCAGCAGCTTAAAGTTTCTCGGTGGGAACACTGAAGCTTTCTTT,CASSLKFLGGNTEAFF
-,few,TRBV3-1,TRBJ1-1,TGTGCCAGCAGCCAATCAGTGAACACTGAAGCTTTCTTT,CASSQSVNTEAFF
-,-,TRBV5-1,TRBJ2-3,TGCGCCAGCAGCTTCTGGTCAGGGGATACGCAGTATTTT,CASSFWSGDTQYF
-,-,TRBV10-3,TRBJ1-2,TGTGCCATCAATAACCGGGACCGAGCTAACTATGGCTACACCTTC,CAINNRDRANYGYTF
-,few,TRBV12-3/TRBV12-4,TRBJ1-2,TGTGCCAGCAGTTTGGTGGACAGCATTTATAGCTACACCTTC,CASSLVDSIYSYTF
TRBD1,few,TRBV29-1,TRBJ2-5,TGCAGCGTTGAAGTCCCGGGACAGGAACAAGAGACCCAGTACTTC,CSVEVPGQEQETQYF
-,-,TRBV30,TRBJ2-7,TGTGCCTGGAGTGTGAACTACGAGCAGTACTTC,CAWSVNYEQYF